The next 24 T cell receptor beta chains were all read from a single sample in a study of T cells after yellow fever vaccination. Using its own MiXCR run on the 5' RACE reads, TCRdb lists one record per CDR3 protein. The sample holds around 340,000 distinct CDR3 sequences, 8% to 10% seen once. Material: PBMCs, obtained on the day of the first yellow fever vaccination. These TCRs come from a man younger than 35 who received the YFV17D yellow fever vaccine.

This clonotype was found many times. The chain has TRBV7-6 and TRBJ2-2; D is perhaps TRBD1 (6 bases). V lost 1 base, J lost 4 bases, and 19 bases lay in between. There are 18 residues in the CDR3. CDR1 is SGHVS, CDR2 FNYEAQ, per germline. CDR3 nucleotides: TGTGCCAGCAGCTTAGGAACAGGGATTACGGCGAGCACCGGGGAGCTGTTTTTT. Protein sequence: CASSLGTGITASTGELFF.

In its sample, this clonotype was seen a few times. The CDR3 protein is CASSAIDRGILNEQFF. The CDR3 coding sequence is TGTGCCAGTAGTGCCATTGACAGGGGTATCCTAAATGAGCAGTTCTTC. The V and J genes are TRBV19 and TRBJ2-1, with 8 bases that match TRBD1. Germline CDR1 and CDR2: LNHDA and SQIVND (reference sequence). Trimming at V came to 5 bases and at J to 7 bases, leaving 13 bases not matched to a gene. The CDR3 extends over 16 amino acids. The whole variable domain, filled in from reference TRBV19 and TRBJ2-1, reads DGGITQSPKYLFRKEGQNVTLSCEQNLNHDAMYWYRQDPGQGLRLIYYSQIVNDFQKGDIAEGYSVSREKKESFPLTVTSAQKNPTAFYLCASSAIDRGILNEQFFGPGTRLTVL.

Only a few counts were recorded for this clonotype. The rearrangement joins TRBV4-1 to TRBJ1-4, with 9 bases fitting TRBD1. With 3 bases clipped from V and 5 bases from J, the junction kept 7 bases outside the gene matches. CDR3 length: 16 amino acids. Germline lookup yields CDR1 MGHRA and CDR2 YSYEKL. The CDR3 reads CASSQWAGTGNEKLFF. In nucleotides, the CDR3 is TGCGCCAGCAGCCAGTGGGCTGGGACAGGGAATGAAAAACTGTTTTTT.

This clonotype was seen a handful of times. The rearrangement uses TRBV12-3 or TRBV12-4 and TRBJ1-2; 9 bases are a match to TRBD1. CDR3 length: 15 amino acids. Germline trimming cut 3 bases from V and 4 bases from J; bases unmatched to any gene: 6. CDR3 nucleotides: TGTGCCAGCAGTTTTCCGGACAGGGGTATCTATGGCTACACCTTC. Translating gives CASSFPDRGIYGYTF.

The V and J genes are TRBV5-5 and TRBJ1-1; D not resolved. Trimming pared 5 bases from V and 0 bases from J, leaving 20 bases between. The CDR3 sequence is 17 residues long. Germline V lookup: CDR1 SGHKS, CDR2 YYEKEE (reference sequence). CDR3 bases: TGTGCCAGCAGTATGATGGGTCACCAAACTCTGAACACTGAAGCTTTCTTT. Protein: CASSMMGHQTLNTEAFF.

This chain uses TRBV4-3 with TRBJ2-5, with D possibly being TRBD1 or TRBD2 (6 bases each). The CDR3 consists of 15 residues. The germline V gene has CDR1 LGHNA and CDR2 YSLEER. Trimming removed 3 bases at V and 5 bases at J, with 16 bases between. In DNA form, the CDR3 reads TGCGCCAGCAGCCACCTTTTGGGGGCGGGGGAGACCCAGTACTTC. Protein: CASSHLLGAGETQYF.

This clonotype came up many times. This chain connects TRBV4-2 to TRBJ1-6; no reliable D call. The V gene's germline CDR1 is LGHNA and CDR2 YNFKEQ. The CDR3 is 17 residues long. V was cut by 2 bases and J by 7 bases, with 18 bases left in between. CDR3 region: CASSQIPQRRNNSPLHF. CDR3 nucleotides: TGTGCCAGCAGCCAAATCCCCCAGCGCCGGAACAATTCACCCCTCCACTTT.

The CDR3 DNA follows: TGTGCCAGCAGTCCGATACTGGGACAGGGAAACACAGATACGCAGTATTTT. Its protein is CASSPILGQGNTDTQYF. The rearrangement uses TRBV28 and TRBJ2-3, with TRBD1 matching over 9 bases. Losses at the gene ends were 5 bases for V and 2 bases for J; bases not matched to a gene: 11. The germline gives CDR1 MDHEN, CDR2 SYDVKM. This CDR3 is 17 amino acids long.

This clonotype was counted a few times. The DNA for the CDR3 is TGCGCCAGCAGCATAACGGGGGCCACAGATACGCAGTATTTT. Amino acids: CASSITGATDTQYF. The gene calls are TRBV5-1 and TRBJ2-3; D may be TRBD1 or TRBD2 (6 bases each). Germline V gene lookup returns CDR1 SGHRS and CDR2 YFSETQ. The CDR3 has 14 residues. Trimming removed 4 bases at V and 2 bases at J, with 11 bases between.

The sample holds a few counts of this clonotype. The genes are TRBV20-1 and TRBJ2-5; 9 nucleotides line up with TRBD2. Per germline, CDR1 DFQATT and CDR2 SNEGSKA (reference sequence). V was clipped by 0 bases and J by 2 bases; unmatched bases: 7. CDR3 length: 16 amino acids. CDR3 region: CSARDWQRGVQETQYF. DNA for the CDR3: TGCAGTGCTAGAGATTGGCAGCGGGGGGTACAAGAGACCCAGTACTTC.

This clonotype was seen more than once but under ten times. The chain employs TRBV2 and TRBJ2-5, with D maybe TRBD2 (6 bases). The CDR3 contains 16 residues. Germline V gives CDR1 SNHLY, CDR2 FYNNEI. V dropped 6 bases and J dropped 1 base, with 18 bases sitting between them. Here the CDR3 reads CASRAWAGRLQETQYF. The DNA of the CDR3 is TGTGCCAGCAGGGCTTGGGCGGGGCGCCTCCAAGAGACCCAGTACTTC.

This sequence joins TRBV5-1 and TRBJ2-1, with D tentatively TRBD2 (7 bases). V lost 1 base, J lost 0 bases, and 11 bases lay in between. Germline V lookup: CDR1 SGHRS, CDR2 YFSETQ. The length of the CDR3 is 16 residues. CDR3 DNA sequence: TGCGCCAGCAGCTTGTTTCGGGGGGCCTCCTACAATGAGCAGTTCTTC. This codes for CASSLFRGASYNEQFF. The whole variable domain, remainder taken from reference TRBV5-1 and TRBJ2-1, is KAGVTQTPRYLIKTRGQQVTLSCSPISGHRSVSWYQQTPGQGLQFLFEYFSETQRNKGNFPGRFSGRQFSNSRSEMNVSTLELGDSALYLCASSLFRGASYNEQFFGPGTRLTVL.

This clonotype was counted many times. This sequence joins TRBV12-3 or TRBV12-4 and TRBJ1-1, with 7 bases lining up with TRBD1. Trimming took 5 bases from V and 1 from J; bases not matched to a gene: 4. The CDR3 length is 14 residues. Here the CDR3 DNA reads TGTGCCAGCAGTCCGACAGGGACGAACACTGAAGCTTTCTTT. This codes for CASSPTGTNTEAFF.

The rearrangement joins TRBV29-1 to TRBJ1-2; TRBD1 is a possible D gene (5 bases). Trimming left V 5 bases short and J 5 bases short, with 21 bases between. The CDR3 is 15 residues long. Per germline, CDR1 SQVTM and CDR2 ANQGSEA. The CDR3 DNA reads TGCAGCGTTCCGCCCTCAGGGTACGGGGCTTATGGCTACACCTTC. It codes for CSVPPSGYGAYGYTF.

The chain uses TRBV30 and TRBJ2-7; D possibly corresponds to TRBD1 (5 bases). Germline V gives CDR1 GTSNPN, CDR2 SVGIG (reference sequence). The length of the CDR3 is 12 residues. The V and J ends lost 1 base and 4 bases respectively, with 8 bases between them. The CDR3 nucleotides are TGTGCCTGGAGTGGACAGCCGTACGAGCAGTACTTC. Amino acid sequence: CAWSGQPYEQYF.

The table lists this clonotype with a few counts. The rearrangement links TRBV27 to TRBJ2-1, with D uncertain. The CDR3 length is 11 residues. Germline loops: CDR1 MNHEY, CDR2 SMNVEV (reference sequence). The V end lost 7 bases, the J end lost 6 bases, and 7 bases lay between the germline ends. CDR3 in amino acids: CASKKTNEQFF. The DNA of the CDR3 is TGTGCCAGCAAGAAGACCAATGAGCAGTTCTTC.

V is TRBV4-1 and J is TRBJ1-3; D possibly corresponds to TRBD1 (5 bases). The CDR3 is made up of 18 amino acids. From germline, CDR1 is MGHRA and CDR2 YSYEKL. V lost 3 bases to trimming and J lost 0 bases, with 18 bases between them. The CDR3 spells CASSQDAPGRSSGNTIYF. CDR3 coding DNA: TGCGCCAGCAGCCAGGATGCACCGGGACGGTCCTCTGGAAACACCATATATTTT.

The chain employs TRBV19 and TRBJ1-3; D is possibly TRBD1 (5 bases). The CDR3 sequence is 13 residues long. Germline lookup yields CDR1 LNHDA and CDR2 SQIVND (reference sequence). Deletions cut 4 bases from V and 5 bases from J, with 9 bases between. CDR3 nucleotides: TGTGCCAGTAGTACCGGGACCCGAAACACCATATATTTT. Translated: CASSTGTRNTIYF.

The genes are TRBV7-2 and TRBJ1-6; TRBD1 is a possible D gene (5 bases). The V gene lost 5 bases and the J gene lost 5 bases, with 13 bases spanning the gap. Per germline, CDR1 SGHTA and CDR2 FQGNSA. CDR3 size: 15 residues. The CDR3 loop is CASSLAGSDNSPLHF. The CDR3 DNA reads as TGTGCCAGCAGCCTCGCAGGGTCCGATAATTCACCCCTCCACTTT.

This clonotype appeared a few times. V is TRBV25-1 and J is TRBJ1-3; perhaps TRBD1 as D (6 bases). Germline CDR1 reads MGHDK; CDR2 reads SYGVNS. This CDR3 is built from 16 residues. Trimming removed 3 bases at V and 2 bases at J, with 14 bases between. The CDR3 is CASSDFAGDTGNTIYF. CDR3 coding DNA: TGTGCCAGCAGTGATTTTGCAGGGGATACTGGAAACACCATATATTTT.

This clonotype was recorded many times. V is TRBV4-3 and J is TRBJ1-6, with 10 bases fitting TRBD1. The V gene's germline CDR1 is LGHNA and CDR2 YSLEER. J was trimmed by 7 bases and V by 0 bases; bases with no gene match: 3. The CDR3 contains 16 residues. CDR3 region: CASSQDGTGVNSPLHF. CDR3 nucleotides: TGCGCCAGCAGCCAAGACGGGACAGGGGTCAATTCACCCCTCCACTTT.

This clonotype occurred a few times. V and J are TRBV7-8 and TRBJ1-1; D not certain. Trimming took off 5 bases at V and 3 bases at J, with 13 bases between the two ends. CDR1 is SGHVS and CDR2 is FQNEAQ in the germline V gene. The CDR3 has 14 residues. This CDR3 reads CASSLWGGDTEAFF. DNA for the CDR3: TGTGCCAGCAGCCTATGGGGTGGTGACACTGAAGCTTTCTTT.

This clonotype was seen only a few times. DNA for the CDR3: TGTGCCAGCAGTCACGTTTCGGACTACGAGCAGTACGTC. It codes for CASSHVSDYEQYV. The chain uses TRBV6-5 and TRBJ2-7; no clear D. V was clipped by 5 bases and J by 3 bases, with 11 bases between them. CDR1 is MNHEY and CDR2 is SVGAGI in the germline V gene. The CDR3 is 13 amino acids.

The chain couples TRBV7-9 to TRBJ1-1; D is possibly TRBD1 (5 bases). CDR1 and CDR2 (germline): SEHNR, FQNEAQ (reference sequence). With 1 base removed from V and 10 bases from J, the gap between germline ends came to 19 bases. CDR3 size: 15 residues. The CDR3 protein is CASSLGRGAALGAFF. The CDR3 nucleotides are TGTGCCAGCAGCTTAGGTCGAGGGGCAGCGTTGGGAGCTTTCTTT.